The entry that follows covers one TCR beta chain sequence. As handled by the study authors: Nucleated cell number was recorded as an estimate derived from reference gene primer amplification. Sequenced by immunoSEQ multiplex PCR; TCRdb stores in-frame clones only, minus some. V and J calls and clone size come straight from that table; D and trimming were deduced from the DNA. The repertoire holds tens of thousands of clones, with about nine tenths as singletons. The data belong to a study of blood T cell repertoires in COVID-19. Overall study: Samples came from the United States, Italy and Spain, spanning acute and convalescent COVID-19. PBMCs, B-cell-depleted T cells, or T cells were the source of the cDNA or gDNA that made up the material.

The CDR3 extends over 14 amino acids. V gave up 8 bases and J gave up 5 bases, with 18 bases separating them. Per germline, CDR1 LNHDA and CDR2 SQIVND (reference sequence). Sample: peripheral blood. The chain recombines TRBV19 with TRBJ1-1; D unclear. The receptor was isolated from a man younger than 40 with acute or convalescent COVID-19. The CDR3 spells CASRLIGGGTEAFF. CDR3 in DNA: TGTGCCAGTCGCCTAATAGGAGGCGGGACTGAAGCTTTCTTT. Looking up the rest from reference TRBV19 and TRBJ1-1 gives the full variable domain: DGGITQSPKYLFRKEGQNVTLSCEQNLNHDAMYWYRQDPGQGLRLIYYSQIVNDFQKGDIAEGYSVSREKKESFPLTVTSAQKNPTAFYLCASRLIGGGTEAFFGQGTRLTVV.